The rows below give T cell receptor beta chains drawn from one sample of a study of cytomegalovirus exposure and HLA in healthy donors. TCRdb's table, derived via immunoSEQ multiplex PCR, lists solely in-frame clones and lacks some. The table includes about 120,000 clones, 85% to 90% detected once. What was sequenced was PBMCs. The receptors derive from a woman under 30 in good health and CMV-seronegative. The CDR3 runs from the conserved cysteine through the conserved F or W. Fields, in order: V gene, D gene, J gene, clone size, CDR3 DNA, CDR3 protein. D genes are given only for firm matches. Clone size is given for some rows only: seen once, a few or many times, or a class if the clone is expanded.

>TRBV7-2|.|TRBJ1-3|.
TGTGCCAGCAGCTTAGCGGGCAGATCTGGAAACACCATATATTTT
CASSLAGRSGNTIYF
>TRBV20-1|.|TRBJ1-1|.
TGCAGTGCTAGTCCCCAGACTGAAGCTTTCTTT
CSASPQTEAFF
>TRBV6-5|.|TRBJ1-1|.
TGTGCCAGCAGCCAAGGGGCCGGCCCATACGCGTTCTTT
CASSQGAGPYAFF
>TRBV10-1|.|TRBJ2-1|.
TGCGCCAGCAGCAGACAGTCTCTCAATGAGCAGTTCTTC
CASSRQSLNEQFF
>TRBV6-5|.|TRBJ1-5|few
TGTGCCAGCAGTGACAGTAATCAGCCCCAGCATTTT
CASSDSNQPQHF
>TRBV11-2|TRBD1|TRBJ2-5|.
TGTGCCAGCAGCTCGACGGACAGGAACCAAGAGACCCAGTACTTC
CASSSTDRNQETQYF
>TRBV7-9|.|TRBJ2-2|.
TGTGCCAGCAGATCGGGACTGATGAACACCGGGGAGCTGTTTTTT
CASRSGLMNTGELFF
>TRBV5-1|TRBD1|TRBJ2-5|.
TGCGCCAGCAGCTTTGGACAGGGGAGAGAGACCCAGTACTTC
CASSFGQGRETQYF
>TRBV5-1|.|TRBJ1-1|.
TGCGCCAGCAGCTTCCTTACGGTGAACACTGAAGCTTTCTTT
CASSFLTVNTEAFF
>TRBV18|TRBD1|TRBJ1-1|.
TGTGCCAGCTCACCACCTCCAGGGGGTATGAACACTGAAGCTTTCTTT
CASSPPPGGMNTEAFF
>TRBV19|.|TRBJ2-5|.
TGTGCCAGTAGTATCTCCGACCAAGAGACCCAGTACTTC
CASSISDQETQYF
>TRBV7-2|.|TRBJ2-1|.
TGTGCCAGCAGCTTAGGTCCGGACTCTTTTGCTGAGCAGTTCTTC
CASSLGPDSFAEQFF
>TRBV29-1|.|TRBJ2-7|.
TGCAGCGTTGGTCACAGGGACGCCTACGAGCAGTACTTC
CSVGHRDAYEQYF
>TRBV6-5|.|TRBJ1-1|.
TGTGCCAGCAGTTACGGACCGGGACAAACTGAAGCTTTCTTT
CASSYGPGQTEAFF
>TRBV28|.|TRBJ2-1|once
TGTGCCAGCAGTCTCCGGGACTCCATCTACAATGAGCAGTTCTTC
CASSLRDSIYNEQFF
>TRBV2|.|TRBJ2-1|.
TGTGCCAGCAGTGGCAGGGTCCGCGATGAGCAGTTCTTC
CASSGRVRDEQFF
>TRBV15|TRBD2|TRBJ2-5|.
TGTGCCACCAGCGGCGGGACTAGCGGGGGAAGGGAGGAGACCCAGTACTTC
CATSGGTSGGREETQYF